This section outlines one T cell receptor (beta chain) sequence together with its context. Antigen specificity is unknown. The data belong to a study of vaccination and CD4 T cells after COVID-19. This sample's treatment: approximately nine-day PBMC culture with coronavirus spike peptide pools or control peptides (ViraFEST assay). V lost 0 bases and J lost 2, with 11 bases in between. Looked up from germline, CDR1 is SGHTA and CDR2 is FQGNSA. The CDR3 sequence is 15 residues long. With the Oncomine TCR Beta short-read assay, DNA from cultured CD4+ T cells was sequenced. TCRdb reprocessed the PCR reads via MiXCR and lists one record per CDR3 protein. The sample records more than 15,000 distinct CDR3 sequences, 55% being singletons.

The clonotype comes from a human donor who had recovered from COVID-19. The sequenced sample consisted of CD4+ T cells from blood, cultured in vitro. The chain recombines TRBV7-2 with TRBJ2-7; D might be TRBD1 or TRBD2, each matching 5 bases. In DNA, the CDR3 is TGTGCCAGCAGCTTAGCCCGGGACCGGACCTACGAGCAGTACTTC. This encodes CASSLARDRTYEQYF.